This T cell receptor (beta chain) was captured in a study of identical twins. The CDR3 totals 15 residues. Germline CDR1 and CDR2: ENHRY and SYGVKD. Template switching added a universal primer binding site, and final cDNA carried unique molecular identifiers. Via MiXCR, TCRdb re-called the 5' RACE reads, giving one row per CDR3 protein. The sample lists approximately 500,000 distinct CDR3 sequences, 20% to 25% occurring once. Remarks on this clonotype: One end of the junction varies from germline; a read error may be responsible.

In addition, the sample was reused for a study of T cells expressing NK-cell markers. According to that study: In sorted CD3+CD56+NKG2C+, CD3+CD56+NKG2C- and CD3+CD56-NKG2C+ T cells, TCR beta repertoires were obtained. Seven of eight sequenced donors tested HCMV-seropositive; one tested seronegative.

Sequencing used CD4+ T cells sorted from blood. The source of this sequence is a woman aged 18-29 years in good health. The chain uses TRBV10-3 and TRBJ2-7, with unresolved D. The CDR3 nucleotides read TGTGCCATCAGACATCACACTGGATCCTCCCACGAGCAGTACTTC. Its protein product is CAIRHHTGSSHEQYF.